Listed here is a single TCR beta chain. V lost 6 bases to trimming and J lost 3 bases; unmatched junction nucleotides: 4. The CDR3 is 13 residues long. Germline CDR1 MNHEY, CDR2 SVGAGI. This sample was included in a study of cytomegalovirus exposure and HLA in healthy donors. With 60 Vbeta and 13 Jbeta primers, the PCR was carried out. This table comes from immunoSEQ multiplex PCR, and its TCRdb copy is limited to in-frame clones, with some not included. The table shows under 150,000 clones, with 82% occurring only once. The sequenced material came from PBMCs. The J gene is TRBJ1-2, the V gene TRBV6-5, with TRBD1 matching 7 bases. This clonotype was obtained from a woman under 30 in good health and CMV-seronegative. CDR3 sequence reads: CASSNRGDYGYTF. The DNA for the CDR3 is TGTGCCAGCAGCAACAGGGGTGACTATGGCTACACCTTC.